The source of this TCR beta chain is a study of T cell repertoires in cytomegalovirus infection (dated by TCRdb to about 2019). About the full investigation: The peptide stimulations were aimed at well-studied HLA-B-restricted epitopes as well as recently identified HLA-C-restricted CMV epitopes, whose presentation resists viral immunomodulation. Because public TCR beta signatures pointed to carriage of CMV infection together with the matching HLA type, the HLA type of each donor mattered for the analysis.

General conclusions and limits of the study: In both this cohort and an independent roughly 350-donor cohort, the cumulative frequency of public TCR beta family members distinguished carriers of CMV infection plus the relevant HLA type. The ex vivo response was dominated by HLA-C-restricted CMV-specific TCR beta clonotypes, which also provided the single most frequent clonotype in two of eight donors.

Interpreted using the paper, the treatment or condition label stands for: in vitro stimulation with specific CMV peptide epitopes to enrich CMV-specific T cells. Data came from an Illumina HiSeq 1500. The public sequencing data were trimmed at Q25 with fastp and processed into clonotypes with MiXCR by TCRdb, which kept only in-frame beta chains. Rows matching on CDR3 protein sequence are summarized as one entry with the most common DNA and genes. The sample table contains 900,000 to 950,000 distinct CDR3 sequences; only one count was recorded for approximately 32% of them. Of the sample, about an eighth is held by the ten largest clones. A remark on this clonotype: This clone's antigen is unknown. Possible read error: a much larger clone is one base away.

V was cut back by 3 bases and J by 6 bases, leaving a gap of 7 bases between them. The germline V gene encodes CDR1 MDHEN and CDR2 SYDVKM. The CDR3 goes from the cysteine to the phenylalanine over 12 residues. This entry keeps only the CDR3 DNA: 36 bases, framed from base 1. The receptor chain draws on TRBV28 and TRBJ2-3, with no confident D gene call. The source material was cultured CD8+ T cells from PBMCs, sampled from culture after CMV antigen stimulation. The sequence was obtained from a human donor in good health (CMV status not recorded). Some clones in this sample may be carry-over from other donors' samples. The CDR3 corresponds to CASSLTMDTQYF. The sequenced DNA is TGTGCCAGCAGTTTGACCATGGATACGCAGTATTTT. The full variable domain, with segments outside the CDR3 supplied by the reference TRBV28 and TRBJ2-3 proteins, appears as DVKVTQSSRYLVKRTGEKVFLECVQDMDHENMFWYRQDPGLGLRLIYFSYDVKMKEKGDIPEGYSVSREKKERFSLILESASTNQTSMYLCASSLTMDTQYFGPGTRLTVL.